These 29 T cell receptor beta chains came from one sample sequenced in a study of control samples from healthy donors and cancer patients. Profiling relied on immunoSEQ multiplex PCR, and the TCRdb table lists in-frame clones only, not all of them. The profile shows 140,000 to 150,000 clones, over 85% of them singletons. Sequenced material: blood. All receptors come from a man aged 18 to 29 in good health.

The chain carries TRBV24-1 and TRBJ2-7, with D hard to call. Between the trimmed V and J ends, which lost 3 bases and 3 bases, there was a span of 8 bases. CDR1 KGHDR and CDR2 SFDVKD come from the germline V gene. The CDR3 contains 13 residues. The CDR3 reads CATSDPSDYEQYF. CDR3 nucleotides: TGTGCCACCAGTGATCCCTCAGACTACGAGCAGTACTTC.

The rearrangement links TRBV7-8 to TRBJ1-4; weak D call: TRBD1 (6 bases). V was cut by 1 base and J by 8 bases, with 20 bases left in between. Germline CDR1 and CDR2: SGHVS and FQNEAQ. This CDR3 has 17 residues. The CDR3: CASSLVFTGMVEEKLFF. The DNA for the CDR3 is TGTGCCAGCAGCTTAGTGTTTACAGGGATGGTGGAGGAAAAACTGTTTTTT.

The chain employs TRBV7-6 and TRBJ2-5, with 7 bases matching TRBD1. J was trimmed by 7 bases and V by 5 bases; bases with no gene match: 19. This CDR3 contains 17 residues. Germline V lookup: CDR1 SGHVS, CDR2 FNYEAQ. CDR3 in DNA: TGTGCCAGCAGCCACCTGGTGGAAGGGGGCGGAGAAGGGACCCAGTACTTC. Translating gives CASSHLVEGGGEGTQYF.

The chain employs TRBV9 and TRBJ2-7, with 15 bases lining up with TRBD2. V shed 0 bases, J shed 6 bases, and the junction held 10 bases outside the gene matches. Germline V gene data show CDR1 as SGDLS and CDR2 as YYNGEE. This CDR3 is built from 18 residues. The CDR3: CASSVGGTSGRRGGEQYF. Here the CDR3 DNA reads TGTGCCAGCAGCGTAGGAGGGACTAGCGGGAGGAGGGGCGGCGAGCAGTACTTC. Variable domain in full (rest from reference TRBV9 and TRBJ2-7): DSGVTQTPKHLITATGQRVTLRCSPRSGDLSVYWYQQSLDQGLQFLIQYYNGEERAKGNILERFSAQQFPDLHSELNLSSLELGDSALYFCASSVGGTSGRRGGEQYFGPGTRLTVT.

This chain uses TRBV30 with TRBJ1-6, with 7 bases identical to TRBD1. With 4 bases clipped from V and 7 bases from J, the junction kept 4 bases outside the gene matches. This CDR3 has 13 residues. The germline gives CDR1 GTSNPN, CDR2 SVGIG (reference sequence). CDR3 bases: TGTGCCTGGATTGGGACAGACAATTCACCCCTCCACTTT. Amino acid sequence: CAWIGTDNSPLHF.

The CDR3 spells CATSDPTSLEAGGIYGYTF. For the CDR3, the DNA is TGTGCCACCAGTGATCCTACTTCTCTTGAAGCAGGGGGAATCTATGGCTACACCTTC. J is TRBJ1-2 and V is TRBV24-1; 7 nucleotides agree with TRBD1. This CDR3 comprises 19 residues. Per germline, CDR1 KGHDR and CDR2 SFDVKD. The V gene end was trimmed by 3 bases and the J gene end by 4 bases; junction bases not matched to a gene: 19.

The chain recombines TRBV20-1 with TRBJ2-7, with D uncertain. The germline V gene encodes CDR1 DFQATT and CDR2 SNEGSKA (reference sequence). Trimming left V 1 base short and J 10 bases short, with 11 bases between. The CDR3 runs to 11 residues. In DNA form, the CDR3 reads TGCAGTGCTAGAGGAGCCAGCTACCAGTACTTC. Amino acids: CSARGASYQYF.

The chain joins TRBV28 to TRBJ2-7, with 7 bases lining up with TRBD2. The CDR3 runs 12 residues. Trimming removed 3 bases from V and 7 bases from J; junction bases left unmatched: 3. The germline CDR1 and CDR2 sequences are MDHEN and SYDVKM. The CDR3 sequence: CASSLGGREQYF. In DNA, the CDR3 is TGTGCCAGCAGTTTGGGGGGGAGGGAGCAGTACTTC.

V is TRBV1 and J is TRBJ2-7; the D call in the table, TRBD1, was not verified against the DNA. TRBV1 is a recognized pseudogene. The CDR3 is 12 residues long. CDR3 region: CTSSEQGREQYF. The CDR3 DNA sequence: TGCACCAGCAGCGAACAGGGTCGTGAGCAGTACTTC.

The chain employs TRBV30 and TRBJ1-5; 10 nucleotides align to TRBD1. CDR1 GTSNPN and CDR2 SVGIG come from the germline V gene (reference sequence). This CDR3 comprises 16 residues. Trimming took 2 bases from V and 6 from J; bases not matched to a gene: 10. The CDR3 here is CAWSPRLTGGGQPQHF. In nucleotides, the CDR3 is TGTGCCTGGAGTCCACGCCTGACAGGGGGCGGTCAGCCCCAGCATTTT.

V gene TRBV27 combines with J gene TRBJ1-6; TRBD1 matches at 8 bases. The CDR3 spans 16 residues. Per the germline V gene, CDR1 is MNHEY and CDR2 is SMNVEV (reference sequence). The trim removed 4 bases at V and 0 bases at J, leaving 2 bases unmatched. CDR3 loop: CASSWTGRSYNSPLHF. DNA for the CDR3: TGTGCCAGCAGTTGGACAGGGCGCTCCTATAATTCACCCCTCCACTTT.

V gene TRBV11-2 combines with J gene TRBJ2-2; D not resolved. Germline V gene sequence: CDR1 SGHAT, CDR2 FQNNGV. The ends were cut back, 0 bases at V and 4 bases at J, with 18 bases in the middle. This CDR3 comprises 18 residues. The CDR3 spells CASSLDGTKSLLTGELFF. As DNA, the CDR3 is TGTGCCAGCAGCTTAGATGGCACAAAATCCCTACTCACCGGGGAGCTGTTTTTT. Based on the CDR3 plus reference TRBV11-2 and TRBJ2-2, the full variable domain is EAGVAQSPRYKIIEKRQSVAFWCNPISGHATLYWYQQILGQGPKLLIQFQNNGVVDDSQLPKDRFSAERLKGVDSTLKIQPAKLEDSAVYLCASSLDGTKSLLTGELFFGEGSRLTVL.

The J gene is TRBJ2-5, the V gene TRBV4-2; no clear D. Trimming took 1 base from V and 5 from J, leaving 14 bases between them. The CDR3 has 15 amino acids. The V gene's germline CDR1 is LGHNA and CDR2 YNFKEQ. CDR3 loop: CASSQVVGSRETQYF. Written as DNA, the CDR3 is TGTGCCAGCAGCCAAGTTGTGGGTTCACGGGAGACCCAGTACTTC.

The V and J genes are TRBV9 and TRBJ2-2, with TRBD1 identical over 7 bases. The J segment lost 4 bases and the V segment lost 0 bases, leaving 9 bases of the junction unmatched. Germline V gene sequence: CDR1 SGDLS, CDR2 YYNGEE. The CDR3 runs 17 residues. CDR3 sequence (DNA): TGTGCCAGCAGCGTAGTGGGGACAGTGAGTAGCACCGGGGAGCTGTTTTTT. This sequence encodes CASSVVGTVSSTGELFF.

The chain is built from TRBV9 and TRBJ1-2; a possible D gene is TRBD1 (5 bases). CDR3 size: 14 residues. The germline gives CDR1 SGDLS, CDR2 YYNGEE. Trimming left V 7 bases short and J 4 bases short, with 17 bases between. The CDR3 bases are TGTGCCAGCCAGGGCCCGAGAACGACCTATGGCTACACCTTC. Its translation: CASQGPRTTYGYTF.

The chain has TRBV30 and TRBJ2-5, with TRBD2 matching 9 bases. From germline, CDR1 is GTSNPN and CDR2 SVGIG (reference sequence). J was trimmed by 5 bases and V by 8 bases; bases with no gene match: 9. The CDR3 is 13 amino acids. The CDR3 region has the DNA TGTGCCCGCGCGGCGGGAGGGGGGGAGACCCAGTACTTC. Residues: CARAAGGGETQYF.

V is TRBV4-1 and J is TRBJ1-4; D is undetermined. This CDR3 is 16 amino acids long. Germline-derived CDR1 and CDR2 are MGHRA and YSYEKL. The germline V and J ends were trimmed by 2 bases and 0 bases, with 10 bases remaining between them. CDR3 sequence: CASSQSSVATNEKLFF. CDR3 bases: TGCGCCAGCAGCCAATCATCAGTTGCAACTAATGAAAAACTGTTTTTT.

The CDR3 DNA sequence: TGCGCCAGCAGTGAAAACAGTCGGGGGGACTATGGCTACACCTTC. Translating gives CASSENSRGDYGYTF. The chain couples TRBV10-2 to TRBJ1-2, with D possibly being TRBD1 (5 bases). This CDR3 is 15 amino acids long. Germline V gene lookup returns CDR1 WSHSY and CDR2 SAAADI. Trimming shortened V by 3 bases and J by 3 bases, and 14 bases separated the two germline ends.

The chain links TRBV4-3 to TRBJ2-1; TRBD2 aligns across 10 bases. Germline CDR1 LGHNA, CDR2 YSLEER. V shed 0 bases and J 2 bases; nucleotides not matched to a gene: 16. This CDR3 is built from 21 residues. The CDR3 nucleotides read TGCGCCAGCAGCCAAGATCCCCTGGCTAGCGGGAGCCTAGGGCCCTACAATGAGCAGTTCTTC. This codes for CASSQDPLASGSLGPYNEQFF.

This clone has only one observation. This chain joins TRBV30 and TRBJ1-5, with D unclear. The CDR3 extends over 13 amino acids. V dropped 1 base and J dropped 0 bases, with 4 bases sitting between them. Germline CDR1 and CDR2: GTSNPN and SVGIG (reference sequence). The DNA of the CDR3 is TGTGCCTGGAGTGAGGCTAGCAATCAGCCCCAGCATTTT. This translates into CAWSEASNQPQHF.

V gene TRBV28 combines with J gene TRBJ2-3; no reliable D call. In germline, CDR1 is MDHEN, CDR2 SYDVKM. V was trimmed by 2 bases and J by 6 bases, leaving 9 bases between them. CDR3 length: 13 residues. CDR3 DNA: TGTGCCAGCAGTTTAGTTCAAGAGGATACGCAGTATTTT. It codes for CASSLVQEDTQYF.

The chain carries TRBV19 and TRBJ1-1; no firm D call. Trimming removed 1 base from V and 1 base from J, with 13 bases in between. Germline CDR1 LNHDA, CDR2 SQIVND (reference sequence). The CDR3 extends over 16 amino acids. The CDR3 DNA follows: TGTGCCAGTAGTATAGGAGGAGGGCGGCGGAACACTGAAGCTTTCTTT. Residues: CASSIGGGRRNTEAFF.

CDR3 nucleotide sequence: TGCGCCAGCAGCAACGGACTAGCGGGGCTCACAGATACGCAGTATTTT. Its protein is CASSNGLAGLTDTQYF. This sequence joins TRBV5-1 and TRBJ2-3, with 12 bases aligning to TRBD2. The CDR3 is 16 amino acids. After removal of 4 bases from V and 2 bases from J, the junction contained 5 bases not matched to a gene. Per germline, CDR1 SGHRS and CDR2 YFSETQ.

The chain joins TRBV7-9 to TRBJ2-4; unclear D gene. V lost 0 bases, J lost 1 base, and 7 bases lay in between. The germline V gene has CDR1 SEHNR and CDR2 FQNEAQ (reference sequence). The CDR3 has 15 residues. The CDR3 protein is CASSLAVMAKNIQYF. The CDR3 nucleotides read TGTGCCAGCAGCTTAGCGGTGATGGCCAAAAACATTCAGTACTTC.

This chain links TRBV20-1 with TRBJ2-7; D is ambiguous. Germline values: CDR1 DFQATT, CDR2 SNEGSKA (reference sequence). The CDR3 length is 11 residues. Here the CDR3 reads CSGRSSYEQYF. The CDR3 DNA sequence: TGCAGCGGAAGATCCTCCTACGAGCAGTACTTC.

The chain links TRBV19 to TRBJ1-5; D is undetermined. Trimming took 8 bases from V and 4 from J, leaving 18 bases between them. This CDR3 has 15 residues. CDR1 LNHDA and CDR2 SQIVND come from the germline V gene (reference sequence). The CDR3 sequence is CASSEEGVANQPQHF. The DNA of the CDR3 is TGTGCCAGTTCAGAGGAAGGCGTAGCGAATCAGCCCCAGCATTTT.

This rearrangement joins TRBV6-5 to TRBJ2-7; 7 bases match TRBD2. CDR3 size: 15 residues. Germline V gene sequence: CDR1 MNHEY, CDR2 SVGAGI. V was clipped by 0 bases and J by 0 bases; unmatched bases: 2. The DNA of the CDR3 is TGTGCCAGCAGTTACTCCGGGGGGACCTCCTACGAGCAGTACTTC. Translated, it gives CASSYSGGTSYEQYF.

The chain links TRBV2 to TRBJ1-4; D uncertain. Trimming cost V 4 bases and J 0 bases, with 18 bases left between them. Germline V CDR1 and CDR2: SNHLY, FYNNEI. The CDR3 spans 18 residues. The chain's CDR3 is CASSVRRVQIATNEKLFF. CDR3 DNA sequence: TGTGCCAGCAGTGTCCGGCGTGTCCAGATTGCAACTAATGAAAAACTGTTTTTT.

This clone came up a few times. The rearrangement links TRBV7-9 to TRBJ2-7; D is uncertain. With 8 bases removed from V and 3 bases from J, the gap between germline ends came to 8 bases. Germline values: CDR1 SEHNR, CDR2 FQNEAQ (reference sequence). The CDR3 sequence is 11 residues long. The CDR3 loop is CASESDYEQYF. DNA of the CDR3: TGTGCCAGCGAATCCGACTACGAGCAGTACTTC.